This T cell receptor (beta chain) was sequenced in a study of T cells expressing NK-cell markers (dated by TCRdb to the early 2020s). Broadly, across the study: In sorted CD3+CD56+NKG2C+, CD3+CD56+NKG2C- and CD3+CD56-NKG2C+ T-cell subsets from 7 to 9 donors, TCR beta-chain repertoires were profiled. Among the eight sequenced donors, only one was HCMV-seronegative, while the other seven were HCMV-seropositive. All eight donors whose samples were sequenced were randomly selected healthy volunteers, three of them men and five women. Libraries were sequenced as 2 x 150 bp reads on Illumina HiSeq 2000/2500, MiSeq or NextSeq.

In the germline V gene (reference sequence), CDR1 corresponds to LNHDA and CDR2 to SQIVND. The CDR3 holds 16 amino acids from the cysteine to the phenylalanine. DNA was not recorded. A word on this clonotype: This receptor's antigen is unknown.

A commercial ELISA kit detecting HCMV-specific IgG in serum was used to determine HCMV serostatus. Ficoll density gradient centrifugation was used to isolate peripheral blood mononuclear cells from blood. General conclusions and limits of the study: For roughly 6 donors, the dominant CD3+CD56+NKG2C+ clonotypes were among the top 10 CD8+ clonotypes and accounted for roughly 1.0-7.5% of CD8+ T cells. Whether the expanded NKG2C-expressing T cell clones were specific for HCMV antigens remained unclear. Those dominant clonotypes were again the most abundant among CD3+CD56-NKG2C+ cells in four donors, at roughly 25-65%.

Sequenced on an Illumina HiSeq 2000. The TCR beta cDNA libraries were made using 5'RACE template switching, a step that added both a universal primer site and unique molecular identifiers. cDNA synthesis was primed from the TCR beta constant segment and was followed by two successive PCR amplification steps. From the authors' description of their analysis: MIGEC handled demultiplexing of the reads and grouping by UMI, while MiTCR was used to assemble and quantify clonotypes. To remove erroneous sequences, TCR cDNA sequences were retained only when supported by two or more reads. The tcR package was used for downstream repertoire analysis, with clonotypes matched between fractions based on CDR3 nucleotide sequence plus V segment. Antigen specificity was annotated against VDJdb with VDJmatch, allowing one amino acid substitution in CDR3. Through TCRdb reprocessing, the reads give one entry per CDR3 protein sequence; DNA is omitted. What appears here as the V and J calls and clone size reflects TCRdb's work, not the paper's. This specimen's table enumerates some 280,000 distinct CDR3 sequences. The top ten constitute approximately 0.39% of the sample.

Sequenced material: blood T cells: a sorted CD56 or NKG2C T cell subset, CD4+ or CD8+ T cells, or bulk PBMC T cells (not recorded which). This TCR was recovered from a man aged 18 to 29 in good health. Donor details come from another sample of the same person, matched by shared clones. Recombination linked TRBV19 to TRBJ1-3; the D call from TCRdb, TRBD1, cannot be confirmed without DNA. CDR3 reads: CASSIGTGVSGNTIYF.